This T cell receptor (beta chain) was identified during a study of T cells in Graves' hyperthyroidism and ophthalmopathy. Study context: It was at initial diagnosis, before any treatment, that peripheral blood was collected.

V was cut by 6 bases and J by 2 bases, with 23 bases left in between. This CDR3 is built from 18 residues. Template material for amplifying TCR beta CDR3 regions consisted of RNA transcripts. In the first-round RT-PCR of the TCR CDR3, the HTBI primer set was used. MiXCR, applied by TCRdb to the multiplex PCR reads, yields one record per CDR3 protein. This repertoire shows under 350,000 distinct CDR3 sequences, more than 15% found once; its top ten account for over 45%. The diagnostic basis comprised clinical symptoms, serum thyroxine and TRAb, thyroid ultrasound and orbital computed tomography. The sample was blood. The rearrangement joins TRBV12-3 or TRBV12-4 to TRBJ1-5; possible D gene TRBD1, 6 bases. The TCR comes from a woman aged 55 to 70 with Graves' ophthalmopathy. Written as DNA, the CDR3 is TGTGCCAGCAGCTCAACGCGCAGGGGAACGTTAGGCAATCAGCCCCAGCATTTT. Protein: CASSSTRRGTLGNQPQHF.